The 5 T cell receptor beta chains below come from one sample, sequenced in a study of T cell repertoires in cytomegalovirus infection. Their recognized antigens are unknown. TCRdb re-called the reads with MiXCR, one entry per CDR3 protein. The table lists fewer than 950,000 distinct CDR3 sequences, approximately 30% of them singletons. This sample comprised cultured CD8+ T cells from PBMCs, obtained from culture after CMV antigen stimulation. The source of these receptors is a human donor in good health (CMV status not recorded). Some clones in this sample may be carry-over from other donors' samples.

The gene calls are TRBV6-6 and TRBJ2-1, with a weak D call TRBD2 (5 bases). V was clipped by 2 bases and J by 4 bases, with 12 bases between them. Germline CDR1 and CDR2: MNHNY and SVGAGI (reference sequence). The CDR3 is 15 residues long. Here the CDR3 DNA reads TGTGCCAGCAGTTACCTGGACGGAGGATACAATGAGCAGTTCTTC. This codes for CASSYLDGGYNEQFF.

The chain uses TRBV6-5 and TRBJ2-1, with TRBD1 matching 10 bases. Germline CDR1 reads MNHEY; CDR2 reads SVGAGI. The CDR3 sequence is 16 residues long. Germline trimming cut 2 bases from V and 8 bases from J; bases unmatched to any gene: 9. CDR3 protein: CASSYTDRGLGDEQFF. The CDR3 nucleotides read TGTGCCAGCAGTTACACCGACAGGGGGCTAGGCGATGAGCAGTTCTTC.

This chain uses TRBV7-6 with TRBJ2-3; D possibly matches TRBD1 or TRBD2 (6 bases each). The CDR3 extends over 17 amino acids. Trimming took off 5 bases at V and 2 bases at J, with 20 bases between the two ends. The germline CDR1 and CDR2 sequences are SGHVS and FNYEAQ. The CDR3 DNA reads as TGTGCCAGCAGCCAGGGTCGGTGGGGGGCACTCACAGATACGCAGTATTTT. Its protein product is CASSQGRWGALTDTQYF.

Worth noting for this clonotype: One base away lies a much larger clone, so this may be a sequencing read error. The V and J genes are TRBV24-1 and TRBJ2-3, with D uncertain. The germline CDR1 and CDR2 sequences are KGHDR and SFDVKD. The CDR3 runs to 11 residues. V shed 6 bases and J shed 4 bases, with 4 bases lying between them. CDR3 DNA: TGTGCCACCAGTTACGCAGATACGCAGTATTTT. This encodes CATSYADTQYF.

The chain has TRBV6-5 and TRBJ1-4; the D is unclear. The germline CDR1 and CDR2 sequences are MNHEY and SVGAGI. With 0 bases removed from V and 5 bases from J, the gap between germline ends came to 7 bases. The CDR3 has 14 residues. CDR3 sequence reads: CASSYSILNEKLFF. In nucleotides, the CDR3 is TGTGCCAGCAGTTACTCGATTCTCAATGAAAAACTGTTTTTT.